This T cell receptor (beta chain) appears in the sequencing data of a study of blood T cell repertoires in COVID-19. Study information: Specimens from acute and convalescent COVID-19 originated in the United States, Italy and Spain. The analysed material was cDNA or gDNA that came from T cells, B-cell-depleted T cells, or PBMCs.

The CDR3 has 13 amino acids. V dropped 3 bases and J dropped 7; count of bases not matched to a gene: 4. This clone was detected a few times. Authors' methods: Reference gene primer amplification gave nucleated cell count estimates. Libraries were prepared by immunoSEQ multiplex PCR; TCRdb keeps only in-frame clonotypes and omits some of them. The D gene and trimming were derived from the DNA, and the V and J assignments and clone size from that table. Of fewer than 150,000 clones in the sample, more than 80% were seen once. This clonotype was obtained from a human donor in a cohort sampled during active COVID-19. The sample was peripheral blood. The rearrangement joins TRBV5-3 to TRBJ1-2; 9 nucleotides align to TRBD1. TRBV5-3 is noted as an ORF with a role that remains uncertain. CDR3 sequence (DNA): TGTGCCAGAAGCTGGACAGGGGTTGGTGGCTACACCTTC. As protein: CARSWTGVGGYTF.